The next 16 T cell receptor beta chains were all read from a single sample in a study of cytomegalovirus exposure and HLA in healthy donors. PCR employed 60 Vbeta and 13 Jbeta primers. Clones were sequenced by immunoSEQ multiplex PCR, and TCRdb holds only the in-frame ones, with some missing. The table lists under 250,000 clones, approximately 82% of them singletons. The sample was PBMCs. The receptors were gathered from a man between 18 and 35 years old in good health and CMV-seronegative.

The CDR3 loop is CASSFSSGIFEQYF. The CDR3 DNA reads as TGTGCCAGCAGTTTCTCTAGCGGGATATTCGAGCAGTACTTC. The V call is TRBV28, the J call TRBJ2-7; 9 nucleotides line up with TRBD2. The CDR3 covers 14 residues. CDR1 and CDR2 from the germline V gene are MDHEN and SYDVKM. Trimming at V came to 3 bases and at J to 6 bases, leaving 6 bases not matched to a gene.

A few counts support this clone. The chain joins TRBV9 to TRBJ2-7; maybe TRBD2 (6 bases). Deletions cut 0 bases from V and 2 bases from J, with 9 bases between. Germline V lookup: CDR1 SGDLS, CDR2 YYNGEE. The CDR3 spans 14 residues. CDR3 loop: CASSVEGLTYEQYF. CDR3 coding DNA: TGTGCCAGCAGCGTAGAGGGACTCACCTACGAGCAGTACTTC.

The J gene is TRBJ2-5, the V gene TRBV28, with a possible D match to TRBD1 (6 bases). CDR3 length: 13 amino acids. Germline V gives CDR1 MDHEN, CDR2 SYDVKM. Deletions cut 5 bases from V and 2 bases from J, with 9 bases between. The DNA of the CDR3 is TGTGCCAGCAGTCTAGGACAGCAAGAGACCCAGTACTTC. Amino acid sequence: CASSLGQQETQYF. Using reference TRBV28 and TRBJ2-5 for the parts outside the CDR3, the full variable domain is DVKVTQSSRYLVKRTGEKVFLECVQDMDHENMFWYRQDPGLGLRLIYFSYDVKMKEKGDIPEGYSVSREKKERFSLILESASTNQTSMYLCASSLGQQETQYFGPGTRLLVL.

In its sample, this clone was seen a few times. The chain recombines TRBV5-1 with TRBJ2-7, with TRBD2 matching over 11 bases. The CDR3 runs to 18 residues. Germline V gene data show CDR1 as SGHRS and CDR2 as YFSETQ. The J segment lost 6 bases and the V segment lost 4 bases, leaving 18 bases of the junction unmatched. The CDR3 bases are TGCGCCAGCAGCGACCCGTTACACACTAGCGGGAGAGTCCTCGAGCAGTACTTC. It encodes CASSDPLHTSGRVLEQYF.

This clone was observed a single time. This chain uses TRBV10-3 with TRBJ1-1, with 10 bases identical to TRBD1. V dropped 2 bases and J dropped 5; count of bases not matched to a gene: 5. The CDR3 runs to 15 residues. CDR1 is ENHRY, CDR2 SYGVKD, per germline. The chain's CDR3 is CAISERDRGRTEAFF. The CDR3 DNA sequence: TGTGCCATCAGTGAGAGAGACAGGGGGCGGACTGAAGCTTTCTTT.

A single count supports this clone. The CDR3 region has the DNA TGCAGCGTTAGAGGGACTAGCGGGATGGAGGCCCAGTACTTC. Encoded protein: CSVRGTSGMEAQYF. The rearrangement links TRBV29-1 to TRBJ2-5, with TRBD2 matching over 13 bases. The J segment lost 9 bases and the V segment lost 5 bases, leaving 9 bases of the junction unmatched. Germline loops: CDR1 SQVTM, CDR2 ANQGSEA. The CDR3 contains 14 residues.

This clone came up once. The CDR3 DNA reads as TGTGCCAGTAGTCCCCGGGACAGAAGCTACGAGCAGTACTTC. It is translated as CASSPRDRSYEQYF. This chain connects TRBV19 to TRBJ2-7; 7 bases match TRBD1. V shed 5 bases, J shed 3 bases, and the junction held 7 bases outside the gene matches. Germline V gene data show CDR1 as LNHDA and CDR2 as SQIVND (reference sequence). This CDR3 region has 14 residues. Based on the CDR3 plus reference TRBV19 and TRBJ2-7, the full variable domain is DGGITQSPKYLFRKEGQNVTLSCEQNLNHDAMYWYRQDPGQGLRLIYYSQIVNDFQKGDIAEGYSVSREKKESFPLTVTSAQKNPTAFYLCASSPRDRSYEQYFGPGTRLTVT.

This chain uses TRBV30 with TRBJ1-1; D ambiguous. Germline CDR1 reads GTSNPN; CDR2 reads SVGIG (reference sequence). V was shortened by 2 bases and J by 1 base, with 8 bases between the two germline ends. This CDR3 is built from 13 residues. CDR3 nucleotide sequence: TGTGCCTGGAGTAGTATCGGGAACACTGAAGCTTTCTTT. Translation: CAWSSIGNTEAFF.

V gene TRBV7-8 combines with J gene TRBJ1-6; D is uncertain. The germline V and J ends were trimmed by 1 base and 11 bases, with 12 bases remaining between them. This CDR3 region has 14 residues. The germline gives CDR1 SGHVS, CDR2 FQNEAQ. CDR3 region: CASSLEPGSAPLHF. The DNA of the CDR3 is TGTGCCAGCAGCTTAGAGCCGGGGTCGGCACCCCTCCACTTT.

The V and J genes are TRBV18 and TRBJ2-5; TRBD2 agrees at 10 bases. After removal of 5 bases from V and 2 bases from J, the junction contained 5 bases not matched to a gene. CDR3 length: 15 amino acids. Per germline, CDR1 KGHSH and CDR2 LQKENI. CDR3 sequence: CASSTPLAGQETQYF. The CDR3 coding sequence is TGTGCCAGCTCAACCCCACTAGCGGGGCAAGAGACCCAGTACTTC.

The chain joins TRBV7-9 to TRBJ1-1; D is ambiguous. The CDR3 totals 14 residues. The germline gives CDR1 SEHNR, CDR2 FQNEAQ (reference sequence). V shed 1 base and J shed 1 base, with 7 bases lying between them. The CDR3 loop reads CASSLESGNTEAFF. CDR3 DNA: TGTGCCAGCAGCTTAGAATCGGGGAACACTGAAGCTTTCTTT.

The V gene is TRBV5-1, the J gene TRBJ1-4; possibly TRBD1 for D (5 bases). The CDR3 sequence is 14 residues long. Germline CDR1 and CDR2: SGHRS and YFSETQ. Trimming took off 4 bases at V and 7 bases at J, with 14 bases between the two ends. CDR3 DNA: TGCGCCAGCAGCCTAAGTCAAAGGGGTGAAAAACTGTTTTTT. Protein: CASSLSQRGEKLFF.

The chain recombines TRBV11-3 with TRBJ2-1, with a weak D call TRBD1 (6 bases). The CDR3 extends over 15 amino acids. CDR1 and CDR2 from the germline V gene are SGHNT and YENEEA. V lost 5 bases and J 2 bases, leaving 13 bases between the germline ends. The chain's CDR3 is CASSPRGLPYNEQFF. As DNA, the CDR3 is TGTGCCAGCAGCCCCAGGGGCCTCCCCTACAATGAGCAGTTCTTC.

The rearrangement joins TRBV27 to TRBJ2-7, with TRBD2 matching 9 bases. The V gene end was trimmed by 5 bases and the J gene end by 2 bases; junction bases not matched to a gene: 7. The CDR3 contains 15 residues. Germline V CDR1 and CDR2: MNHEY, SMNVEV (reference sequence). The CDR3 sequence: CASSPSGTSPYEQYF. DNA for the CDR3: TGTGCCAGCAGTCCATCCGGGACTAGCCCCTACGAGCAGTACTTC.

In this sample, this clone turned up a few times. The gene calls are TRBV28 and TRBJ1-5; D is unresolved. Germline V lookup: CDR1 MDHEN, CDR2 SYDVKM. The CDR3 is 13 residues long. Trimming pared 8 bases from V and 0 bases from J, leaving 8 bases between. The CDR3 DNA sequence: TGTGCCAGCCACCTAAGTAGCAATCAGCCCCAGCATTTT. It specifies CASHLSSNQPQHF. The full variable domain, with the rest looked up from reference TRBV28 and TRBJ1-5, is DVKVTQSSRYLVKRTGEKVFLECVQDMDHENMFWYRQDPGLGLRLIYFSYDVKMKEKGDIPEGYSVSREKKERFSLILESASTNQTSMYLCASHLSSNQPQHFGDGTRLSIL.

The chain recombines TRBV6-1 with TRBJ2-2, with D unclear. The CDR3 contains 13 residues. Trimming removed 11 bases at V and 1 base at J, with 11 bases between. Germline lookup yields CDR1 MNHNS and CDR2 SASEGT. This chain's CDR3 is CACRSGNTGELFF. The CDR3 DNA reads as TGTGCCTGCCGTTCCGGGAACACCGGGGAGCTGTTTTTT.